This record looks at one T cell receptor beta chain sequence and its context. The antigen remains unidentified. TCRdb re-called the 5' RACE reads with MiXCR, one entry per CDR3 protein. In the table there are more than 80,000 distinct CDR3 sequences, around 11% of which are singletons. The source of the sample is a study of T-cell memory formation after mild COVID-19. Study summary: TCR clusters were largely donor specific.

Findings and caveats of the study: Confirmation was lacking for SARS-CoV-2 specificity of second-wave clones that peaked on day 37. The study detected some responding clones in pre-infection memory, suggesting cross-reactive memory joined. Most CD4+ clones that shrank were in CM and EM, while CD8+ ones turned up in EMRA.

This CDR3 has 16 amino acids. V dropped 0 bases and J dropped 1 base, with 12 bases sitting between them. Looked up from germline, CDR1 is LGHDT and CDR2 is YNNKEL (reference sequence). This sequence originates from an adult woman who had mild COVID-19 (a few samples of this study predate the infection). Cell type and time point are not known. Sequencing used PBMCs or a T cell subset sorted from them (not recorded which). J is TRBJ2-5 and V is TRBV3-1, with D hard to call. CDR3 amino acids: CASSQDPTDFQETQYF. DNA for the CDR3: TGTGCCAGCAGCCAAGATCCAACAGATTTCCAAGAGACCCAGTACTTC.